This T cell receptor beta chain is drawn from a study of blood T cell repertoires in COVID-19. In the study overall: COVID-19 samples from acute and convalescent phases originated in the United States, Italy and Spain. PBMCs, B-cell-depleted T cells, or T cells provided the cDNA or gDNA that made up the material.

The CDR3 totals 14 residues. CDR1 and CDR2 from the germline V gene are SNHLY and FYNNEI. This clone was detected once. One junction end does not reproduce the germline sequence, and a read error may be involved. Study processing details: For nucleated cells, counts were estimated from reference gene primer amplification. Here immunoSEQ multiplex PCR was the method, and the copy in TCRdb shows in-frame clones only, minus some. V, J and clone size reflect that table, while D and trimming were determined from the DNA. The data hold over 85,000 clones, with 87% observed a single time. The chain joins TRBV2 to TRBJ1-1, with 9 nucleotides matching TRBD1. This receptor was obtained from a woman in her forties or fifties with COVID-19, enrolled during active disease. Sequencing used peripheral blood. CDR3: CPSEWSGTGTEAFF. The DNA for the CDR3 is TGTCCCAGCGAGTGGAGCGGGACAGGGACTGAAGCTTTCTTT.